The clone carrying this T cell receptor beta chain has just a few counts. As yet, its antigen is unknown. The sample comes from a study of beta chain features in type 1 diabetes. About the study: Patient and healthy donor groups were alike in age, gender and cell yields.

Study-wide findings and caveats: In cDNA sequencing, cells with high TCR expression could be over-represented. TCRB CDR3s from Type 1 diabetes patients were moderately but significantly shorter in all four CD4+ subsets. Sampled from patients, naive, central memory and Treg TCRB repertoires appeared more similar than those sampled from healthy donors.

The CDR3 contains 16 residues. Germline CDR1 SGDLS, CDR2 YYNGEE. V gave up 0 bases and J gave up 0 bases, with 10 bases separating them. Expressed TCRB transcripts were sequenced, since all the RNA that had been isolated was reverse transcribed. Clones were sequenced by immunoSEQ multiplex PCR, and TCRdb holds only the in-frame ones, with some missing. Here the sample spans 350,000 to 400,000 clones, over 12% being singletons. The chain recombines TRBV9 with TRBJ2-1; D possibly corresponds to TRBD2 (5 bases). Sample: naive CD4+ T cells from blood. The sequence was obtained from a young woman in good health. In nucleotides, the CDR3 is TGTGCCAGCAGCGTAGTCGGGGTTAGCTCCTACAATGAGCAGTTCTTC. Translated: CASSVVGVSSYNEQFF.